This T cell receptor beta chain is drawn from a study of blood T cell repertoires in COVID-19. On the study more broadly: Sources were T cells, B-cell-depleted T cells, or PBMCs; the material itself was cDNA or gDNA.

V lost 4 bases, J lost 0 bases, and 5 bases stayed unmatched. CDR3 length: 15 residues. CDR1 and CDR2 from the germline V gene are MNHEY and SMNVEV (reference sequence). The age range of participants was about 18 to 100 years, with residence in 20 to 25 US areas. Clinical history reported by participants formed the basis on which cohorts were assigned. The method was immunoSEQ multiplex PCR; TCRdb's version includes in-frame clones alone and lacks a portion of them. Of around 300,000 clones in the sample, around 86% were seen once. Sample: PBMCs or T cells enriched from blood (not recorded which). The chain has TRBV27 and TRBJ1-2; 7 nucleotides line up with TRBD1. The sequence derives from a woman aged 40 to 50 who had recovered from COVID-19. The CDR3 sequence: CASSSMGQSNYGYTF. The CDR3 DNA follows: TGTGCCAGCAGTTCAATGGGACAGTCTAACTATGGCTACACCTTC.